This passage covers 32 T cell receptor beta chains from one sample sequenced in a study of T cell repertoires in cytomegalovirus infection. These TCRs are of unknown antigen specificity. TCRdb used MiXCR to reprocess the reads, holding one entry per CDR3 protein. The sample has 110,000 or so distinct CDR3 sequences; around 30% are singletons. This material consisted of CD8+ T cells from cultured PBMCs, taken from culture after CMV antigen stimulation. These receptor sequences come from a human donor in good health (CMV status not recorded). Some clones in this sample may be carry-over from other donors' samples.

V and J are TRBV15 and TRBJ2-6, with 10 bases matching TRBD1. The V segment lost 0 bases and the J segment 0 bases; nucleotides outside the gene matches: 2. CDR1 is LNHNV, CDR2 YYDKDF, per germline (reference sequence). The CDR3 has 18 residues. The CDR3 is CATSREGTGDSGANVLTF. The CDR3, as DNA: TGTGCCACCAGCAGAGAGGGGACAGGGGACTCTGGGGCCAACGTCCTGACTTTC. Full variable domain (outside the CDR3, taken from reference TRBV15 and TRBJ2-6): DAMVIQNPRYQVTQFGKPVTLSCSQTLNHNVMYWYQQKSSQAPKLLFHYYDKDFNNEADTPDNFQSRRPNTSFCFLDIRSPGLGDTAMYLCATSREGTGDSGANVLTFGAGSRLTVL.

The chain has TRBV4-1 and TRBJ2-7; no reliable D call. The germline CDR1 and CDR2 sequences are MGHRA and YSYEKL. Trimming removed 1 base from V and 0 bases from J, with 13 bases in between. The length of the CDR3 is 16 residues. This CDR3 is CASSQVNLDNSYEQYF. In nucleotides, the CDR3 is TGCGCCAGCAGCCAAGTCAACCTCGACAACTCCTACGAGCAGTACTTC.

The chain couples TRBV12-3 or TRBV12-4 to TRBJ2-1; D may be TRBD2 (7 bases). CDR3 length: 18 residues. V was trimmed by 1 base and J by 1 base, leaving 17 bases between them. This CDR3 is CASSLGISRGPSYNEQFF. In DNA, the CDR3 is TGTGCCAGCAGTTTAGGGATCTCGCGGGGGCCTTCCTACAATGAGCAGTTCTTC.

This clonotype was picked up a small number of times. The rearrangement joins TRBV11-2 to TRBJ2-7; D not certain. V lost 5 bases to trimming and J lost 1 base, with 12 bases between them. Germline V gives CDR1 SGHAT, CDR2 FQNNGV. CDR3 length: 14 residues. The CDR3 nucleotides read TGTGCCAGCAGCATCCAGGTTCTATCCTACGAGCAGTACTTC. Its translation is CASSIQVLSYEQYF. Together with reference TRBV11-2 and TRBJ2-7, the CDR3 gives the full variable domain: EAGVAQSPRYKIIEKRQSVAFWCNPISGHATLYWYQQILGQGPKLLIQFQNNGVVDDSQLPKDRFSAERLKGVDSTLKIQPAKLEDSAVYLCASSIQVLSYEQYFGPGTRLTVT.

There are many counts of this clonotype. The V gene is TRBV11-2, the J gene TRBJ2-1, with no clear D. Between the trimmed V and J ends, which lost 5 bases and 0 bases, there was a span of 11 bases. The CDR3 runs to 15 residues. Germline V gene sequence: CDR1 SGHAT, CDR2 FQNNGV. The CDR3 region has the DNA TGTGCCAGCAGCCGAGTAGCATTCTCCTACAATGAGCAGTTCTTC. Protein sequence: CASSRVAFSYNEQFF. The full variable domain, in which reference TRBV11-2 and TRBJ2-1 provide the parts outside the CDR3, is EAGVAQSPRYKIIEKRQSVAFWCNPISGHATLYWYQQILGQGPKLLIQFQNNGVVDDSQLPKDRFSAERLKGVDSTLKIQPAKLEDSAVYLCASSRVAFSYNEQFFGPGTRLTVL.

On this clonotype: A read error may produce the germline difference seen at one junction end. The chain links TRBV2 to TRBJ2-6; weak D call: TRBD1 (5 bases). Germline CDR1 SNHLY, CDR2 FYNNEI. CDR3 length: 19 residues. The CDR3 sequence: CASSEVWGVPLSGASVLTF. Written as DNA, the CDR3 is TGTGCCAGCAGTGAAGTGTGGGGCGTGCCCCTCTCTGGGGCCAGCGTCCTGACTTTC.

The chain employs TRBV28 and TRBJ1-4, with D possibly TRBD1 on 5 matching bases. Germline V gene sequence: CDR1 MDHEN, CDR2 SYDVKM. The ends were cut back, 6 bases at V and 8 bases at J, with 19 bases in the middle. The CDR3 sequence is 15 residues long. The CDR3 bases are TGTGCCAGCAGCCGCGAGCGGGGGAGTGGCGAAAAACTGTTTTTT. Residues: CASSRERGSGEKLFF.

Many counts were recorded for this clonotype. The chain recombines TRBV7-6 with TRBJ1-2; D gene uncertain. There are 14 residues in the CDR3. V gave up 1 base and J gave up 3 bases, with 9 bases separating them. Germline V lookup: CDR1 SGHVS, CDR2 FNYEAQ. CDR3 sequence reads: CASSLGVTDYGYTF. The CDR3 nucleotides read TGTGCCAGCAGCTTAGGGGTAACTGACTATGGCTACACCTTC.

J is TRBJ2-7 and V is TRBV7-8; 8 bases are shared with TRBD1. The V and J ends lost 5 bases and 3 bases, in that order; junction bases with no gene match: 9. This CDR3 has 15 residues. The V gene's germline CDR1 is SGHVS and CDR2 FQNEAQ. CDR3 nucleotides: TGTGCCAGCAGCGGGGACAGGACAAACTACTACGAGCAGTACTTC. Translation gives CASSGDRTNYYEQYF. The full variable domain, its missing parts supplied by reference TRBV7-8 and TRBJ2-7, is GAGVSQSPRYKVAKRGQDVALRCDPISGHVSLFWYQQALGQGPEFLTYFQNEAQLDKSGLPSDRFFAERPEGSVSTLKIQRTQQEDSAVYLCASSGDRTNYYEQYFGPGTRLTVT.

The table lists this clonotype with a few counts. The V gene is TRBV4-1, the J gene TRBJ2-7, with TRBD1 identical over 8 bases. From germline, CDR1 is MGHRA and CDR2 YSYEKL. J was trimmed by 3 bases and V by 1 base; bases with no gene match: 5. This CDR3 is 15 amino acids long. CDR3 in amino acids: CASSQGPGGLYEQYF. The CDR3 coding sequence is TGCGCCAGCAGCCAAGGGCCAGGGGGCCTCTACGAGCAGTACTTC.

The V call is TRBV20-1, the J call TRBJ1-1; 8 bases map to TRBD1. Looked up from germline, CDR1 is DFQATT and CDR2 is SNEGSKA (reference sequence). The CDR3 covers 13 residues. V shed 6 bases and J 2 bases; nucleotides not matched to a gene: 5. CDR3 protein: CSARDRSNTEAFF. The CDR3, as DNA: TGCAGTGCCAGGGACAGGAGTAACACTGAAGCTTTCTTT.

Only a few counts were recorded for this clonotype. V usage is TRBV12-3 or TRBV12-4 and J usage is TRBJ1-2, with D possibly TRBD1 on 5 matching bases. Between the trimmed V and J ends, which lost 5 bases and 4 bases, there was a span of 8 bases. The CDR3 totals 12 residues. CDR3 in amino acids: CASSPGGYGYTF. The CDR3 DNA follows: TGTGCCAGCAGTCCTGGGGGCTATGGCTACACCTTC.

The chain recombines TRBV2 with TRBJ2-3; D is possibly TRBD2 (6 bases). Germline CDR1 reads SNHLY; CDR2 reads FYNNEI. The CDR3 has 21 amino acids. The ends were cut back, 2 bases at V and 2 bases at J, with 29 bases in the middle. CDR3 protein: CASSERWQAGQGPLTTDTQYF. The CDR3 bases are TGTGCCAGCAGTGAAAGATGGCAAGCGGGCCAGGGACCTTTAACCACAGATACGCAGTATTTT.

In its sample, this clonotype was seen a few times. The CDR3 nucleotides read TGTGCCAGCAGTTGGGGCCCTCCAAATTCACCCCTCCACTTT. Protein product: CASSWGPPNSPLHF. V and J are TRBV6-2 or TRBV6-3 and TRBJ1-6; possible D gene TRBD1, 5 bases. This CDR3 has 14 residues. Trimming took off 4 bases at V and 7 bases at J, with 11 bases between the two ends. The V gene's germline CDR1 is MNHEY and CDR2 SVGEGT.

The CDR3 reads CASSASTGGYEQYF. The CDR3 coding sequence is TGTGCCAGCAGCGCTAGCACAGGGGGTTACGAGCAGTACTTC. The chain carries TRBV9 and TRBJ2-7; 8 bases line up with TRBD1. The germline CDR1 and CDR2 sequences are SGDLS and YYNGEE. This CDR3 spans 14 amino acids. V shed 3 bases, J shed 4 bases, and the junction held 6 bases outside the gene matches.

The chain carries TRBV9 and TRBJ2-2; 8 bases align to TRBD1. The germline CDR1 and CDR2 sequences are SGDLS and YYNGEE. Germline trimming cut 5 bases from V and 4 bases from J; bases unmatched to any gene: 7. The CDR3 consists of 15 residues. CDR3 residues: CASSVTGAGTGELFF. The DNA of the CDR3 is TGTGCCAGCAGTGTGACAGGGGCTGGCACCGGGGAGCTGTTTTTT.

This clonotype was counted only a few times. V gene TRBV29-1 combines with J gene TRBJ1-2; unclear D gene. Per germline, CDR1 SQVTM and CDR2 ANQGSEA. Trimming took 2 bases from V and 0 from J, leaving 7 bases between them. The CDR3 runs 13 residues. CDR3 DNA: TGCAGCGTTGAACAGCCCGCTAACTATGGCTACACCTTC. It specifies CSVEQPANYGYTF.

The V and J genes are TRBV28 and TRBJ2-2; perhaps D is TRBD1 or TRBD2 (7 bases each). V was clipped by 4 bases and J by 4 bases, with 22 bases between them. CDR3 length equals 18 residues. Germline CDR1 MDHEN, CDR2 SYDVKM. Here the CDR3 DNA reads TGTGCCAGCAGTTCCCGGGACAGCGGGAACCACCTCACCGGGGAGCTGTTTTTT. As protein: CASSSRDSGNHLTGELFF.

This clonotype came up many times. The V and J genes are TRBV7-2 and TRBJ2-7; D call uncertain. With 4 bases removed from V and 7 bases from J, the gap between germline ends came to 14 bases. The CDR3 loop spans 13 amino acids. Germline CDR1 reads SGHTA; CDR2 reads FQGNSA. CDR3 DNA: TGTGCCAGCAGCTCCCCCGGGTGGGAAGAGCAGTACTTC. Translating it yields CASSSPGWEEQYF.

This clonotype was seen a few times. This chain joins TRBV27 and TRBJ2-7, with 8 bases that match TRBD1. Unmatched junction bases numbered 8, after V lost 3 bases and J lost 7 bases. This CDR3 region has 14 residues. Looked up from germline, CDR1 is MNHEY and CDR2 is SMNVEV (reference sequence). CDR3 coding DNA: TGTGCCAGCAGTTTTTCCCAGGGGGCATGGGAGCAGTACTTC. It specifies CASSFSQGAWEQYF.

The gene calls are TRBV4-1 and TRBJ1-1; D possibly corresponds to TRBD1 (5 bases). V lost 3 bases and J 1 base, leaving 15 bases between the germline ends. The CDR3 is made up of 16 amino acids. Germline CDR1 MGHRA, CDR2 YSYEKL. The CDR3 nucleotides are TGCGCCAGCAGCCAGGGATCGGGACTCCCGAACACTGAAGCTTTCTTT. This codes for CASSQGSGLPNTEAFF.

This clonotype has more than one count but fewer than ten. The chain has TRBV6-5 and TRBJ2-7, with a possible D match to TRBD2 (6 bases). CDR1 and CDR2 (germline): MNHEY, SVGAGI. The CDR3 consists of 14 residues. V was clipped by 4 bases and J by 2 bases, with 12 bases between them. The CDR3, as DNA: TGTGCCAGCAGTTCTTACGGGGGACCCTACGAGCAGTACTTC. Its translation: CASSSYGGPYEQYF.

This clonotype appeared many times. This chain uses TRBV10-3 with TRBJ2-2; weak D call: TRBD2 (5 bases). CDR1 and CDR2 (germline): ENHRY, SYGVKD. Trimming pared 7 bases from V and 3 bases from J, leaving 12 bases between. This CDR3 is built from 14 residues. The DNA of the CDR3 is TGTGCCATCACCGAGGGAAGGGACACCGGGGAGCTGTTTTTT. The encoded protein is CAITEGRDTGELFF.

This sequence joins TRBV6-6 and TRBJ2-7; 9 bases are a match to TRBD1. Germline CDR1 and CDR2: MNHNY and SVGAGI (reference sequence). There are 14 residues in the CDR3. The ends lost 6 bases at V and 4 bases at J; junction bases unmatched: 7. The CDR3: CASSRTGATYEQYF. The CDR3 nucleotides read TGTGCCAGCAGCCGGACAGGGGCTACTTACGAGCAGTACTTC.

The gene calls are TRBV6-6 and TRBJ1-6, with D possibly being TRBD1 (5 bases). Trimming took 2 bases from V and 12 from J, leaving 17 bases between them. Germline V gives CDR1 MNHNY, CDR2 SVGAGI (reference sequence). The CDR3 sequence is 15 residues long. CDR3 nucleotide sequence: TGTGCCAGCAGTTACCCGGACGGGGGGGGGGGACCCCTCCACTTT. It yields the protein CASSYPDGGGGPLHF.

V usage is TRBV5-6 and J usage is TRBJ1-3; no definite D call. The CDR3 extends over 18 amino acids. In germline, CDR1 is SGHDT, CDR2 YYEEEE. Trimming removed 1 base from V and 1 base from J, with 18 bases in between. CDR3 sequence: CASSLFGGENPSGNTIYF. The CDR3 region has the DNA TGTGCCAGCAGCTTGTTCGGCGGAGAGAACCCATCTGGAAACACCATATATTTT.

This clonotype was seen a few times. The genes are TRBV29-1 and TRBJ2-7; TRBD1 matches 7 bases. CDR3 size: 15 residues. Trimming at V came to 2 bases and at J to 6 bases, leaving 13 bases not matched to a gene. CDR1 is SQVTM and CDR2 is ANQGSEA in the germline V gene. CDR3 in DNA: TGCAGCGTTGAAAGGCGAGGGGGCGGTGACTCCGAGCAGTACTTC. This sequence encodes CSVERRGGGDSEQYF.

The CDR3, as DNA: TGTGCCAGCAGTTACGGACAGCTTAGCAATCAGCCCCAGCATTTT. Residues: CASSYGQLSNQPQHF. The chain links TRBV6-6 to TRBJ1-5; tentative D call: TRBD1 (6 bases). CDR3 size: 15 residues. Germline lookup yields CDR1 MNHNY and CDR2 SVGAGI (reference sequence). Trimming stripped 2 bases from V and 0 bases from J, with 8 bases between.

The V gene is TRBV4-1, the J gene TRBJ2-1; 10 nucleotides match TRBD1. J lost 1 base, V lost 1 base, and 10 bases had no gene match. Germline V lookup: CDR1 MGHRA, CDR2 YSYEKL. The CDR3 is 19 amino acids. CDR3 loop: CASSQAYRQGAGSYNEQFF. The DNA for the CDR3 is TGCGCCAGCAGCCAAGCGTACCGACAGGGGGCGGGTTCCTACAATGAGCAGTTCTTC.

This chain uses TRBV29-1 with TRBJ1-2; no firm D call. The V gene's germline CDR1 is SQVTM and CDR2 ANQGSEA. Trimming shortened V by 1 base and J by 8 bases, and 8 bases separated the two germline ends. The CDR3 has 11 amino acids. The CDR3 here is CSVEVRRGYTF. The CDR3 DNA follows: TGCAGCGTTGAAGTCAGGAGGGGCTACACCTTC.

In regard to this clonotype: At one boundary the junction diverges from the germline segment, which might be a read error. This chain uses TRBV7-3 with TRBJ2-7; a weak D match, TRBD1 (5 bases). CDR1 is SGHTA, CDR2 FQGTGA, per germline. The CDR3 spans 13 residues. CDR3 coding DNA: TGTGCTAGCAGCCAGCCAGGGACCTACGAGCAGTACTTC. Its protein is CASSQPGTYEQYF. Drawing the rest from reference TRBV7-3 and TRBJ2-7, the complete variable domain is GAGVSQTPSNKVTEKGKYVELRCDPISGHTALYWYRQSLGQGPEFLIYFQGTGAADDSGLPNDRFFAVRPEGSVSTLKIQRTERGDSAVYLCASSQPGTYEQYFGPGTRLTVT.

This clonotype turned up a few times. This chain connects TRBV2 to TRBJ2-7; no firm D call. CDR1 SNHLY and CDR2 FYNNEI come from the germline V gene. CDR3 length: 11 residues. Between the trimmed V and J ends, which lost 9 bases and 4 bases, there was a span of 10 bases. The CDR3 region has the DNA TGTGCCAGAAGGGATCGGTACGAGCAGTACTTC. Its translation is CARRDRYEQYF.